This T cell receptor (beta chain) was identified in a study of T cell changes during pregnancy in multiple sclerosis. V was pared by 6 bases and J by 6 bases, with 12 bases of the junction left unmatched. The CDR3 spans 15 residues. CDR1 is MNHEY and CDR2 is SMNVEV in the germline V gene (reference sequence). The repertoire was sequenced with immunoSEQ multiplex PCR; TCRdb's copy has only in-frame clones and lacks some. Of fewer than 80,000 clones in the sample, roughly 94% were seen once. The receptor comes from a female donor with multiple sclerosis, enrolled in a pregnancy study. This chain joins TRBV27 and TRBJ2-3, with 7 bases that match TRBD1. Sample: CD4+ T cells from peripheral blood mononuclear cells, taken after pregnancy. CDR3 in amino acids: CASSLGGLGGDTQYF. CDR3 coding DNA: TGTGCCAGCAGCCTAGGGGGCCTTGGTGGGGATACGCAGTATTTT.